This TCR beta chain was sequenced for a study of CD4+ T cells in melanoma. Overall study findings and caveats: In melanoma, neoantigen-specific CD4+ T cells reportedly differed in differentiation state.

As regards this clone: Antigen unknown.

Between the trimmed V and J ends, which lost 2 bases and 1 base, there was a span of 12 bases. In germline, CDR1 is SGHNT, CDR2 YYREEE (reference sequence). This CDR3 contains 15 residues. The table came from immunoSEQ multiplex PCR; TCRdb's copy has only in-frame clones and leaves some out. The sample has about 120,000 clones, 92% seen once. The sequencing input was peripheral blood. The sequence was obtained from a human donor with melanoma. The chain joins TRBV5-4 to TRBJ2-5, with D unclear. The CDR3 loop is CASSFLRGTQETQYF. CDR3 bases: TGTGCCAGCAGCTTTTTGAGAGGCACCCAAGAGACCCAGTACTTC.